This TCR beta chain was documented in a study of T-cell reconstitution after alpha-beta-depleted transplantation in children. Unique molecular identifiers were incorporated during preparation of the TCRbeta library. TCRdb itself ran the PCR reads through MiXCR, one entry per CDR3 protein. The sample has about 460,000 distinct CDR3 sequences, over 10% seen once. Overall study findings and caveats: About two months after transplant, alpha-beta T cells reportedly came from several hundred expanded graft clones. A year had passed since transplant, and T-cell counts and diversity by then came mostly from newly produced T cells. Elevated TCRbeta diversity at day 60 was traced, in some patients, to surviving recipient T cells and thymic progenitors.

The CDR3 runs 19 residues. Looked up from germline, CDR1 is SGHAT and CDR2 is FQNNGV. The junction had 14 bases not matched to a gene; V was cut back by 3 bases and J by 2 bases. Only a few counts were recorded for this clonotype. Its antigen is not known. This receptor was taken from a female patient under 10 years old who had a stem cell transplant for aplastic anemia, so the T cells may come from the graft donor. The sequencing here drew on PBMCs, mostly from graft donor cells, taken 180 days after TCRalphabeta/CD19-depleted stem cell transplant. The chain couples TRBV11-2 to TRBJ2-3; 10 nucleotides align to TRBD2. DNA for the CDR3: TGTGCCAGCAGCTTCGTAGGGGCGGCACTAGCGGGGCCCACAGATACGCAGTATTTT. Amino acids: CASSFVGAALAGPTDTQYF.